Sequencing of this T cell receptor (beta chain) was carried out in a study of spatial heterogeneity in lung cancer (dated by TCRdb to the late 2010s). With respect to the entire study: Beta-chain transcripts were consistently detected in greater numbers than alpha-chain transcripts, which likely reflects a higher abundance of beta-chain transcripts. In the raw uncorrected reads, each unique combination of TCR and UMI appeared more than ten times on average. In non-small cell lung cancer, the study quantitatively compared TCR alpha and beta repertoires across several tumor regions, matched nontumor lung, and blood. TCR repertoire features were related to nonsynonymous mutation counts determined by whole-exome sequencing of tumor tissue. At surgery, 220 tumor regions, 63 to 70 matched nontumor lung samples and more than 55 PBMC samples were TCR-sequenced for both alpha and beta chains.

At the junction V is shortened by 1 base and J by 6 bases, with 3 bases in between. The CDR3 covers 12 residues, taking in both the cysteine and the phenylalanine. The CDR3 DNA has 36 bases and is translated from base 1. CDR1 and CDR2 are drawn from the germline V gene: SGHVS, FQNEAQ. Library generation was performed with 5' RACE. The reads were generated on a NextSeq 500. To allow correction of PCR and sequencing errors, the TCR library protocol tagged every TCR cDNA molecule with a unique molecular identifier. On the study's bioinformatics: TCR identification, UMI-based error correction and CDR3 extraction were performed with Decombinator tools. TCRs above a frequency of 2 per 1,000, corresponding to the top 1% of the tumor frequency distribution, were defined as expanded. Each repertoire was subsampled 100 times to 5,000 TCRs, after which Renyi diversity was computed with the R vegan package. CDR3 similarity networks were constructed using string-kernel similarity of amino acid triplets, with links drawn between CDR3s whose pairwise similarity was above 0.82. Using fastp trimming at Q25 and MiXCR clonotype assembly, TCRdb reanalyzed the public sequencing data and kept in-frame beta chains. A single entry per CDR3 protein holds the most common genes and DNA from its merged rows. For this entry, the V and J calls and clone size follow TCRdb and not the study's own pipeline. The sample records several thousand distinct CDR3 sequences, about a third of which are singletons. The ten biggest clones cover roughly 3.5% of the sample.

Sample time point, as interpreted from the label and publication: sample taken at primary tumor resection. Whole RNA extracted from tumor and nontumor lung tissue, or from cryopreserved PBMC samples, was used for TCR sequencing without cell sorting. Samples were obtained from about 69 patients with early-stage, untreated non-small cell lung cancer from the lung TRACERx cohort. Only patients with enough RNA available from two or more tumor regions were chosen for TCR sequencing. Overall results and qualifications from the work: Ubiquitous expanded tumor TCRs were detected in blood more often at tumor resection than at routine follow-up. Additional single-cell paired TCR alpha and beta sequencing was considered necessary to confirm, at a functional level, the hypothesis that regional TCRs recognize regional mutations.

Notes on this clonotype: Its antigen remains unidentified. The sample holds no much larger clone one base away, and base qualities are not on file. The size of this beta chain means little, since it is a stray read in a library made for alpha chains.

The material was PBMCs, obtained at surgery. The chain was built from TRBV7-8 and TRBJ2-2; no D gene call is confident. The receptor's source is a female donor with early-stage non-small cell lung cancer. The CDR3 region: CASSLGPGELFF. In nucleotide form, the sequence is TGTGCCAGCAGCTTAGGGCCCGGGGAGCTGTTTTTT.